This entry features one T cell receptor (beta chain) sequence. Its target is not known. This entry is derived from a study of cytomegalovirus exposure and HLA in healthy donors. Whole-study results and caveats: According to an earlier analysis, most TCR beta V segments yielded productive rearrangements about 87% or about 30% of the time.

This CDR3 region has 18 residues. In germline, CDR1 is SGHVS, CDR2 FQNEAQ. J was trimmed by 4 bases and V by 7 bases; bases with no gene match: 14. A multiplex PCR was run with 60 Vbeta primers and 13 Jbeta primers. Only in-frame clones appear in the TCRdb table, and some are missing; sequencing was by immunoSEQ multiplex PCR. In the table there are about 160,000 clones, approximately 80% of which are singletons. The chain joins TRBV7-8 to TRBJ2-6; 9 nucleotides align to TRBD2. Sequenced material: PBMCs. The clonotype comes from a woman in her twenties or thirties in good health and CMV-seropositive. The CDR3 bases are TGTGCCAGCACCCGATTGGGGCGGGGGGGCCCCGGGGCCAACGTCCTGACTTTC. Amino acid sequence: CASTRLGRGGPGANVLTF.